This T cell receptor (beta chain) stems from a study of T cell responses to AZD1222 COVID-19 vaccine. CDR1 SGHRS and CDR2 YFSETQ come from the germline V gene. The V and J ends lost 1 base and 7 bases respectively, with 12 bases between them. This CDR3 contains 13 residues. Points from the study as a whole: Baseline seropositivity occurred in only a handful of AZD1222 recipients. Regions 160-218 and 743-854 held dominance among vaccine-associated CD4 TCRs, which spanned spike.

Libraries were prepared by immunoSEQ multiplex PCR; TCRdb keeps only in-frame clonotypes and omits some of them. In the table there are 150,000 to 200,000 clones, 80% to 95% of which are singletons. Details on this clone: Its antigen remains unknown.

V is TRBV5-1 and J is TRBJ2-7; D may be TRBD2 (5 bases). This receptor was taken from an adult who received the AZD1222 COVID-19 vaccine. The sample here was peripheral blood, taken 28 days after the second AZD1222 dose. In DNA, the CDR3 is TGCGCCAGCAGCTTGCAGAACGGGGAGGAGCAGTACTTC. Residues: CASSLQNGEEQYF.